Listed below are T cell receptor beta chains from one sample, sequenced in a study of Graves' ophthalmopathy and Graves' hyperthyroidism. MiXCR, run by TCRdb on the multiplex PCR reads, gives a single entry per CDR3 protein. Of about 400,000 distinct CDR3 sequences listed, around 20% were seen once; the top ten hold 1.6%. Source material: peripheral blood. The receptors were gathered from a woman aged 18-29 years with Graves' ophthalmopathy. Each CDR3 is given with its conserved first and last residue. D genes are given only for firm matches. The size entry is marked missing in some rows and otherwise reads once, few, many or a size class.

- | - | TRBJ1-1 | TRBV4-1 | TGCGCCAGCAGCCAAGGGCGGTTGGAAGCTTTCTTT | CASSQGRLEAFF
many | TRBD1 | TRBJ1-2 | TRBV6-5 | TGTGCCAGCAGTCGGACAGGGGGCAACAACAACTATGGCTACACCTTC | CASSRTGGNNNYGYTF
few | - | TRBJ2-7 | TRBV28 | TGTGCCAGCAGTTTGTCATCTCGCGAGCAGTACTTC | CASSLSSREQYF
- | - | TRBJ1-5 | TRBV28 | TGTGCCAGCAGTTTACGGCAGGGTGCGGGTCAGCCCCAGCATTTT | CASSLRQGAGQPQHF
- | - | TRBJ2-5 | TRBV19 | TGTGCCAGTAGTATCCGAATTTTCCAAGAGACCCAGTACTTC | CASSIRIFQETQYF
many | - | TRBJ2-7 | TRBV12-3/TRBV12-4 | TGTGCCAGCAGTTTAGTCAGGGGCTCATCCTACGAGCAGTACTTC | CASSLVRGSSYEQYF
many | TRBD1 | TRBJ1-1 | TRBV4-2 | TGTGCCAGCAGCCGCGACAGGGCAGTCCATAGGGGGGACACTGAAGCTTTCTTT | CASSRDRAVHRGDTEAFF
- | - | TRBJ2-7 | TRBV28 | TGTGCCAGCAGTGTTTCCACCGGGGGCGGCCACGAGCAGTACTTC | CASSVSTGGGHEQYF
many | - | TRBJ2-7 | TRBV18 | TGTGCCAGCTCACCGATAATAGGGATCTCCTACGAGCAGTACTTC | CASSPIIGISYEQYF
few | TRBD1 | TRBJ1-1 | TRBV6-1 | TGTGCCAGCACACTACAGGGGGCTGGAACTGAAGCTTTCTTT | CASTLQGAGTEAFF
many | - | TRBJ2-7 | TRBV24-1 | TGTGCCACCAGTCAACGGGGGAGCTCCTACGAGCAGTACTTC | CATSQRGSSYEQYF
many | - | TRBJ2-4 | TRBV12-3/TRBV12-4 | TGTGCCAGCAGTTCAGTATTGAGTTTAGCCAAAAACATTCAGTACTTC | CASSSVLSLAKNIQYF
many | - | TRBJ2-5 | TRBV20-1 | TGCAGTGCTAGAGTCGGTGACAGAGAGACCCAGTACTTC | CSARVGDRETQYF
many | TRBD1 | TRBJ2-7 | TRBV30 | TGTGCCTGGAGTGGTGGACAGGGGGCCTACGAGCAGTACTTC | CAWSGGQGAYEQYF
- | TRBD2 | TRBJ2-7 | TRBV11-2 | TGTGCCAGCAGTCGAGGACTAGCGGGACTATCCTACGAGCAGTACTTC | CASSRGLAGLSYEQYF
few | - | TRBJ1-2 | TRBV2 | TGTGCCAGCAGTGAATACCCGATCGAGGCGGGTCGCTATGGCTACACCTTC | CASSEYPIEAGRYGYTF
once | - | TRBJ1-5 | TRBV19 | TGTGCCAGTAGTACAAACATTAGGGTGATACGCAATCAGCCCCAGCATTTT | CASSTNIRVIRNQPQHF
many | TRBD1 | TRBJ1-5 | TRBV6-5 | TGTGCCAGCTTCCCCCGCGCGGACAGGACCCTTAGCAATCAGCCCCAGCATTTT | CASFPRADRTLSNQPQHF
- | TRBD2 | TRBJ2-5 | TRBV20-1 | TGCAGTGCTAACCAACCGGGACTAGCGCAACAAGAGACCCAGTACTTC | CSANQPGLAQQETQYF
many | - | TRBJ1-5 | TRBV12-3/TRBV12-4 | TGTGCCAGCGGGGCTTACGGGGGCAATCAGCCCCAGCATTTT | CASGAYGGNQPQHF
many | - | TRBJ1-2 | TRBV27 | TGTGCCAGCAGTATAAGCACAAGCTATGGCTACACCTTC | CASSISTSYGYTF
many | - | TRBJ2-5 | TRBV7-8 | TGTGCCAGCAGCTCAGCAGAGGTGGTAGAGACCCAGTACTTC | CASSSAEVVETQYF
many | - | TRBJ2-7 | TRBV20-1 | TGCAGTGCTATGGTCTTGGGGGCCTACGAGCAGTACTTC | CSAMVLGAYEQYF
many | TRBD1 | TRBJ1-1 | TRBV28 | TGTGCCAGCGGTTCCTTGGCAGGGGGTAGGGCTGAAGCTTTCTTT | CASGSLAGGRAEAFF
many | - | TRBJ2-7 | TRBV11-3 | TGTGCCAGCAGCGCCGGCCAGGGGTCGGACGAGCAGTACTTC | CASSAGQGSDEQYF
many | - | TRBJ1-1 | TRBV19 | TGTGCCAGTACCGCTCTGGGGACGCCAAACACTGAAGCTTTCTTT | CASTALGTPNTEAFF
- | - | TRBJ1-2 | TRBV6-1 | TGTGCCAGCAGTGAAGGGACGCTAAGTAACTATGGCTACACCTTC | CASSEGTLSNYGYTF
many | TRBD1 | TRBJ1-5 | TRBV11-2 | TGTGCCAGCAGCTTAGAGCCAGGGGGCAGCAATCAGCCCCAGCATTTT | CASSLEPGGSNQPQHF
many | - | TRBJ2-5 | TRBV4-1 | TGCGCCAGCAGCCAACAGGGACGACTCCAAGAGACCCAGTACTTC | CASSQQGRLQETQYF
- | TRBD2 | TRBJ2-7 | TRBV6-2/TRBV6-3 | TGTGCCAGCAGTTGGAGCGGGAGGGCCTTCGAGCAGTACTTC | CASSWSGRAFEQYF
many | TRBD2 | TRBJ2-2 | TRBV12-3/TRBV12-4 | TGTGCCAGCAGTCCGTGGACTAGCGGGACAACCGGGGAGCTGTTTTTT | CASSPWTSGTTGELFF
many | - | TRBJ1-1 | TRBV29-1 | TGCAGCGTTGAAGAGGTGGGGCGGTACACTGAAGCTTTCTTT | CSVEEVGRYTEAFF
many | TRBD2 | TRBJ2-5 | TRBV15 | TGTGCCACCAGCAGAGATCCGGTTTTAGGCCGCGGGGGGAGAGAGACCCAGTACTTC | CATSRDPVLGRGGRETQYF
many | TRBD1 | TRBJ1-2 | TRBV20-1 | TGCAGTGCTAGAGATCGAGGGGACAGAAGCGGCTACACCTTC | CSARDRGDRSGYTF
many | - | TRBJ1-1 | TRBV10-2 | TGCGCCAGCAGTGAGGTAGGAGGGAACACTGAAGCTTTCTTT | CASSEVGGNTEAFF
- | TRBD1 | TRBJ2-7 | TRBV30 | TGTGCCTGGAGTTGGGGGACAGGGGGCTACGAGCAGTACTTC | CAWSWGTGGYEQYF
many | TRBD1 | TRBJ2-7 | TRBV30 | TGTGCCTGGAGCGGTTCGGGACAGGGAAACGAGCAGTACTTC | CAWSGSGQGNEQYF
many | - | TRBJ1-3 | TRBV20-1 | TGCAGTGCTACCCCAGGTGGAAACACCATATATTTT | CSATPGGNTIYF
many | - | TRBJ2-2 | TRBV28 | TGTGCCAGCATTCACGCGAACACCGGGGAGCTGTTTTTT | CASIHANTGELFF
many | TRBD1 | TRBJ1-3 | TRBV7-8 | TGTGCCAGCAGCGTTGGACAGGGGAGAACTGGAAACACCATATATTTT | CASSVGQGRTGNTIYF
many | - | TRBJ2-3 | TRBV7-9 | TGTGCCAGCAGCTTAGCTGAAGATACGCAGTATTTT | CASSLAEDTQYF
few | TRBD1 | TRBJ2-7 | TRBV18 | TGTGCCAGCTCACCGGCACAGGGGGCTTACGAGCAGTACTTC | CASSPAQGAYEQYF
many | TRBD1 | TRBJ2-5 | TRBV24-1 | TGTGCCACCAGTGAGCCTGACAGGGATAGAGAGACCCAGCACTTC | CATSEPDRDRETQHF
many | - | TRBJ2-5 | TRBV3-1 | TGTGCCAGCAGCCTGCCGGGACGATCAGAGACCCAGTACTTC | CASSLPGRSETQYF
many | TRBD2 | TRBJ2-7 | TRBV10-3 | TGTGCCATCAGTGAGTCGAGAGGACTAGCGGGGACCTACGAGCAGTACTTC | CAISESRGLAGTYEQYF
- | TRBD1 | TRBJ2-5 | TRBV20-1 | TGCAGTGCGGAGGTGGCAGGGGGCGGTGGGACCCAGTACTTC | CSAEVAGGGGTQYF
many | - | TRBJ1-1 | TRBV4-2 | TGTGCCAGCAGCCAAGATAACAGGAGGAACACTGAAGCTTTCTTT | CASSQDNRRNTEAFF
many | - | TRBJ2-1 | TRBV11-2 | TGTGCCAGCAGCTTTCCCGGTGGTCCGCGGGACAATGAGCAGTTCTTC | CASSFPGGPRDNEQFF
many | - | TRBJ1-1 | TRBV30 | TGTGCCTGGACCGATAAGGGCACTGAAGCTTTCTTT | CAWTDKGTEAFF
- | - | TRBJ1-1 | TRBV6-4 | TGTGCCAGCAATCGGGGGGTGAACACTGAAGCTTTCTTT | CASNRGVNTEAFF
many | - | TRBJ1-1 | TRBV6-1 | TGTGCCAGCAGATCCTACCTTCGTCCGAACACTGAAGCTTTCTTT | CASRSYLRPNTEAFF
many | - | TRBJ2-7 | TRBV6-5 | TGTGCCAGCAGTTACTCGAATTCGGGTTCCTACGAGCAGTACTTC | CASSYSNSGSYEQYF
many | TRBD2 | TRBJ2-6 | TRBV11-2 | TGTGCCAGCAGCGTCTCTAGCGGGACTGACTCTGGGGCCAACGTCCTGACTTTC | CASSVSSGTDSGANVLTF